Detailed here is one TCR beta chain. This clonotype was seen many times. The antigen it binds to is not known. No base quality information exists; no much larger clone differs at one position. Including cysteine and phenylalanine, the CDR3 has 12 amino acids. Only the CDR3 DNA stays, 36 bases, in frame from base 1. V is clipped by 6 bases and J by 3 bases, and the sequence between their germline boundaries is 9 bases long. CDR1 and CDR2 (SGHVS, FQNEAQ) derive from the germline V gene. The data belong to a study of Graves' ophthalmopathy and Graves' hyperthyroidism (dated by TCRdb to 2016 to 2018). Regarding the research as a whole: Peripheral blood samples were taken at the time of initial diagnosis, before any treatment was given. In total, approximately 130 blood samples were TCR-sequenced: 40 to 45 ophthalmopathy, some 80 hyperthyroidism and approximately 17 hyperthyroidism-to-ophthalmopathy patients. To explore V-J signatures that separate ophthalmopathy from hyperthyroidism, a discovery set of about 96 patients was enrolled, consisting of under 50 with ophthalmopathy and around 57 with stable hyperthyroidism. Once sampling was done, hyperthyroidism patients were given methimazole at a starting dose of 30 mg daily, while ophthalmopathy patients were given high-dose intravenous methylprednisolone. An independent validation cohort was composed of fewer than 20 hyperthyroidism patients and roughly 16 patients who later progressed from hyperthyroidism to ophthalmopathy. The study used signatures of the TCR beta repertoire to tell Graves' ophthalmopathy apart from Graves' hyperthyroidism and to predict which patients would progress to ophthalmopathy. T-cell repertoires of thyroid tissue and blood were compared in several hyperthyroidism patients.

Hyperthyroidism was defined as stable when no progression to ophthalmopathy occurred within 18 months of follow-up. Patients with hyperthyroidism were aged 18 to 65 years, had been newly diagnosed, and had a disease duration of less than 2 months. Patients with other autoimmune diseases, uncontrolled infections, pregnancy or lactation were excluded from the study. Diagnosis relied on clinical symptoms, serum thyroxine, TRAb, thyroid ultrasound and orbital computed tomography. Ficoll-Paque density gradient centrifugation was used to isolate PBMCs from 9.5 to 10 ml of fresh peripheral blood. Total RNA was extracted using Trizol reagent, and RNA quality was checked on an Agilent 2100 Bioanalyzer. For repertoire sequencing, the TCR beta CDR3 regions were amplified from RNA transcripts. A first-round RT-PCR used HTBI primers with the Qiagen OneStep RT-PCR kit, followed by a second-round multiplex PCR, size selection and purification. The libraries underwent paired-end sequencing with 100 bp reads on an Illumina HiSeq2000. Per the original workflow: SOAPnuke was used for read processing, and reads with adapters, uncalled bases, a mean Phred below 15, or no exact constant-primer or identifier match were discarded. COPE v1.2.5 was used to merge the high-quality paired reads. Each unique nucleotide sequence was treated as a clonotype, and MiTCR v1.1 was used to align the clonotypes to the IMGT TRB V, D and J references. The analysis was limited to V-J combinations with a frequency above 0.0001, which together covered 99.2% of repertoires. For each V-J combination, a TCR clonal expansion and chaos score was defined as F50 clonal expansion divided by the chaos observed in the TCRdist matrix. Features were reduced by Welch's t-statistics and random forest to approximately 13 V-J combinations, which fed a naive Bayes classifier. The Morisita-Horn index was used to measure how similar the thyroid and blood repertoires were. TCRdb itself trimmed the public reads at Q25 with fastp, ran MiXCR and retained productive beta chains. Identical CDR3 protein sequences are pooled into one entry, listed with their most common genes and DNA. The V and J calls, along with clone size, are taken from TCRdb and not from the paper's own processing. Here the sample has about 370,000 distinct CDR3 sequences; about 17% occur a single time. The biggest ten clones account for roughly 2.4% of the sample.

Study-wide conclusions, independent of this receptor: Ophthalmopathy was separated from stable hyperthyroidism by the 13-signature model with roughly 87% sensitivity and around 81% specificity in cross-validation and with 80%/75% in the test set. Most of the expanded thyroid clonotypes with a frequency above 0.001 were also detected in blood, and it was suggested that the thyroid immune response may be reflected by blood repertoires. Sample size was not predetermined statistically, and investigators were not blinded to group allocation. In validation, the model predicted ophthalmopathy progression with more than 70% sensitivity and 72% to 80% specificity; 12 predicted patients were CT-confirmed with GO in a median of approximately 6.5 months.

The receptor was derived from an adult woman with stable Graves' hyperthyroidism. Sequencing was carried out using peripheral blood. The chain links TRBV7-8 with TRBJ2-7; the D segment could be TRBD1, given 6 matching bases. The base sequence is TGTGCCAGCAGGGGCAGGGGCTACGAGCAGTACTTC. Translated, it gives CASRGRGYEQYF.